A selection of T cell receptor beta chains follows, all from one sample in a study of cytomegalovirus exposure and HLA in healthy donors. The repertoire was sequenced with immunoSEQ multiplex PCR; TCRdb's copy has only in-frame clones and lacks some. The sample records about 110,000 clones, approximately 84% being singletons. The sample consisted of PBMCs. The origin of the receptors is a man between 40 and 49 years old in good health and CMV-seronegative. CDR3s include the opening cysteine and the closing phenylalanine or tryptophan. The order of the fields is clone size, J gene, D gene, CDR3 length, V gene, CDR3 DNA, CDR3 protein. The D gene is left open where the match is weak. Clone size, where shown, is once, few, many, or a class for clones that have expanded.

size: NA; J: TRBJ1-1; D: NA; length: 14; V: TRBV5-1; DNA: TGCGCCAGCAGCTTTGGTCTATTGAACACTGAAGCTTTCTTT; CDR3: CASSFGLLNTEAFF
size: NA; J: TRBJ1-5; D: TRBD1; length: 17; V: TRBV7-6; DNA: TGTGCCAGCAGCAAGGACAGGGGGCTCGTTAGCAATCAGCCCCAGCATTTT; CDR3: CASSKDRGLVSNQPQHF
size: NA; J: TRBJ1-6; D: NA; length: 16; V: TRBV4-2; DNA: TGTGCCAGCAGCCAAGAACCCCAGGGAGGGGGATCACCCCTCCACTTT; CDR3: CASSQEPQGGGSPLHF
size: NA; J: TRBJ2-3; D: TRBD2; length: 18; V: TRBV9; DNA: TGTGCCAGCAGTTTGACTAGCGGGGGAAATCCTAGCACAGATACGCAGTATTTT; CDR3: CASSLTSGGNPSTDTQYF
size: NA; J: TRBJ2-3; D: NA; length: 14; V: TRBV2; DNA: TGTGCCAGCAGTGTTACTAGTGGAAAGGATACGCAGTATTTT; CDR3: CASSVTSGKDTQYF
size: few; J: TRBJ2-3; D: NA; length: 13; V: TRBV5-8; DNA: TGTGCCAGCAGACGGGACTCGGAAGATACGCAGTATTTT; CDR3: CASRRDSEDTQYF
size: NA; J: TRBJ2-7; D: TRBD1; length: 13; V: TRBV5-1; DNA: TGCGCCAGCAGCCATACAGGGGCCCCCGAGCAGTACTTC; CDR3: CASSHTGAPEQYF
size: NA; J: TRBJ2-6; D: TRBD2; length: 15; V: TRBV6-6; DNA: TGTGCCAGCCAGGGGACTAGCACTGGGGCCAACGTCCTGACTTTC; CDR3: CASQGTSTGANVLTF
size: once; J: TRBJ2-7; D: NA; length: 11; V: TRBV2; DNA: TGTGCCAGCAATAATCGGTACGAGCAGTACTTC; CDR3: CASNNRYEQYF
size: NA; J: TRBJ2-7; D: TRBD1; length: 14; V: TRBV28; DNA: TGTGCCAGCAGTTCCTCGGGACAGATCTACGAGCAGTACTTC; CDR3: CASSSSGQIYEQYF
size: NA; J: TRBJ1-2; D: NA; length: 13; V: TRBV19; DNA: TGTGCCAGTAGCATCTGGGGCCTAGGGGGCTACACCTTC; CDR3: CASSIWGLGGYTF
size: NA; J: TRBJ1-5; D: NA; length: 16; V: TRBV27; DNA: TGTGCCAGCAGTTTATTAGGAGGGCCTAGCAATCAGCCCCAGCATTTT; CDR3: CASSLLGGPSNQPQHF
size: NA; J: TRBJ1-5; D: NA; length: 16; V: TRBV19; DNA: TGTGCCAGTAGTATAGAGCCCACAGTTAGCAATCAGCCCCAGCATTTT; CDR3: CASSIEPTVSNQPQHF
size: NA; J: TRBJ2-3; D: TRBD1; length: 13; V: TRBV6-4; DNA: TGTGCCAGCAGTGAACAGGGGACAGATACGCAGTATTTT; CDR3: CASSEQGTDTQYF
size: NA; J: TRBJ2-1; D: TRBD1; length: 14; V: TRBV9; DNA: TGTGCCAGCAGTAGACAGGGGTCCTACAATGAGCAGTTCTTC; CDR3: CASSRQGSYNEQFF
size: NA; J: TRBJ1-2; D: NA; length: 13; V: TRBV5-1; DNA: TGCGCCAGCAGCGTGGGGGGCCCCTATGGCTACACCTTC; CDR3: CASSVGGPYGYTF
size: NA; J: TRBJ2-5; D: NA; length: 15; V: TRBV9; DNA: TGTGCCAGCAGCGTCGGGGGAGCCCTCCAAGAGACCCAGTACTTC; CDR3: CASSVGGALQETQYF